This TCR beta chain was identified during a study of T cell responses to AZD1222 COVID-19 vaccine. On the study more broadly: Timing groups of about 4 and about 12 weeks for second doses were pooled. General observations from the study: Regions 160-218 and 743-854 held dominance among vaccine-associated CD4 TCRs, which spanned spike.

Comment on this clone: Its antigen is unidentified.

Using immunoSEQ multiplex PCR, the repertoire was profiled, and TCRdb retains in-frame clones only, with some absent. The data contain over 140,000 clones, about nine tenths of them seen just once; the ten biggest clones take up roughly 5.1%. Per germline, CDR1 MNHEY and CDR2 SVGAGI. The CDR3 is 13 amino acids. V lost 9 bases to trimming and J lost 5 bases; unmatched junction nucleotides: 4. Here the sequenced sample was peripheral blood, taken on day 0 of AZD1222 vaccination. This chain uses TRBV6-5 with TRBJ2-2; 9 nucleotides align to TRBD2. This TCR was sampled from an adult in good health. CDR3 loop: CASRLAVTGELFF. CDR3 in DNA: TGTGCCAGTCGACTAGCGGTTACCGGGGAGCTGTTTTTT.